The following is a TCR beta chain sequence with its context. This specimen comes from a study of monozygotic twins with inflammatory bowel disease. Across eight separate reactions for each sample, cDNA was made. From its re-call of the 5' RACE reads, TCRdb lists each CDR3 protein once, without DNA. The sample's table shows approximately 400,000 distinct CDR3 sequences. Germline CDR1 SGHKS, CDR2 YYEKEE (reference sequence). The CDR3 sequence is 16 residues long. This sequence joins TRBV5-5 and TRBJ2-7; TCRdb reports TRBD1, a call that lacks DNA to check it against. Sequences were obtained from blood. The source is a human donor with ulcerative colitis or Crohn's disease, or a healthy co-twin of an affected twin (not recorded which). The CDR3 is CASSLAPPGREYEQYF.